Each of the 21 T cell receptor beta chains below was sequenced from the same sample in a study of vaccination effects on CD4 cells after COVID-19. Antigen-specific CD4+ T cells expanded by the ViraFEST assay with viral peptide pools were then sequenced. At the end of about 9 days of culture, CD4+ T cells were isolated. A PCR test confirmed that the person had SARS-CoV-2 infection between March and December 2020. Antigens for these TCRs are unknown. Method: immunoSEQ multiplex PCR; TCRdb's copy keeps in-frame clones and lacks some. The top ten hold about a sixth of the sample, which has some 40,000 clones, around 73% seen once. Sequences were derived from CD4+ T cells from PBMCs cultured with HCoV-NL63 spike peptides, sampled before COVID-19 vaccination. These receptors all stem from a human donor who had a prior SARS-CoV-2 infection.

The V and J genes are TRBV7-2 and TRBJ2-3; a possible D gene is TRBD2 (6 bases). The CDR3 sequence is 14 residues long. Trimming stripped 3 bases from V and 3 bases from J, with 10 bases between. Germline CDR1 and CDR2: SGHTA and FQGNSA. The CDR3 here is CASSFARETDTQYF. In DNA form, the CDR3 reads TGTGCCAGCAGCTTTGCCCGGGAGACAGATACGCAGTATTTT.

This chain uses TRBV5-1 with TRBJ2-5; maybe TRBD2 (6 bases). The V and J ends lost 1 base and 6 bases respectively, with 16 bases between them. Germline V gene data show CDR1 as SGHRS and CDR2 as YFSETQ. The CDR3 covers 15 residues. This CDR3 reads CASSLSTSEGKTQYF. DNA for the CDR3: TGCGCCAGCAGCTTGTCGACGTCGGAGGGGAAGACCCAGTACTTC.

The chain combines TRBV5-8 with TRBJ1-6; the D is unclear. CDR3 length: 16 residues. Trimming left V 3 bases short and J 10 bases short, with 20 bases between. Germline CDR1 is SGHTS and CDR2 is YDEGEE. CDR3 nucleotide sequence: TGTGCCAGCAGCTCCCCCCTGGGGAGGCCCATGTCACCCCTCCACTTT. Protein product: CASSSPLGRPMSPLHF.

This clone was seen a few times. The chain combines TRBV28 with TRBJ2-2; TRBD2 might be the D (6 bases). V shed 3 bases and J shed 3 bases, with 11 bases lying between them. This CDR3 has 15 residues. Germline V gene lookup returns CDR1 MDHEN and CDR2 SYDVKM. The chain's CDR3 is CASSLGEVDTGELFF. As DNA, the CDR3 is TGTGCCAGCAGTTTGGGGGAGGTGGACACCGGGGAGCTGTTTTTT.

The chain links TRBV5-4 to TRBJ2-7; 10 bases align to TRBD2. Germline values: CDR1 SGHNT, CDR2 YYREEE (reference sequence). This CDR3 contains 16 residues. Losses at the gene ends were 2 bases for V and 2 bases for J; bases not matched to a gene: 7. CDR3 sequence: CASSLYPSGSPYEQYF. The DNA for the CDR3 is TGTGCCAGCAGCTTATATCCTAGCGGGAGCCCCTACGAGCAGTACTTC. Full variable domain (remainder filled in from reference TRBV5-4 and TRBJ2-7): ETGVTQSPTHLIKTRGQQVTLRCSSQSGHNTVSWYQQALGQGPQFIFQYYREEENGRGNFPPRFSGLQFPNYSSELNVNALELDDSALYLCASSLYPSGSPYEQYFGPGTRLTVT.

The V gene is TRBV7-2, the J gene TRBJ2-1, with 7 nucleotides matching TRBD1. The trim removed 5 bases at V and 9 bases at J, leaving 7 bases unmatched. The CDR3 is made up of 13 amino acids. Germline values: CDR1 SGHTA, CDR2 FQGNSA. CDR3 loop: CASSTHRGTEQFF. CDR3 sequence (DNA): TGTGCCAGCAGCACCCACAGGGGAACTGAGCAGTTCTTC.

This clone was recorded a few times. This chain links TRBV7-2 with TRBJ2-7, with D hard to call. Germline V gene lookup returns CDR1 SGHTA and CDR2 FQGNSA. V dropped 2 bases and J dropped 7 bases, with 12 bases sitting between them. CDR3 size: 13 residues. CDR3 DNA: TGTGCCAGCAGCTTATTCTCCTCTGGTGAGCAGTACTTC. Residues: CASSLFSSGEQYF. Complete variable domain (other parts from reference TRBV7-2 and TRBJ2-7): GAGVSQSPSNKVTEKGKDVELRCDPISGHTALYWYRQSLGQGLEFLIYFQGNSAPDKSGLPSDRFSAERTGGSVSTLTIQRTQQEDSAVYLCASSLFSSGEQYFGPGTRLTVT.

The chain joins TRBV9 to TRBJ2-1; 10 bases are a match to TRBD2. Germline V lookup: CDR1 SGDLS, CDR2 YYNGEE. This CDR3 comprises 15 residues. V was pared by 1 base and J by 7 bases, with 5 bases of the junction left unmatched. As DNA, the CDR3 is TGTGCCAGCAGCGTATCTAGCGGGAGTAGTAATGAGCAGTTCTTC. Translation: CASSVSSGSSNEQFF. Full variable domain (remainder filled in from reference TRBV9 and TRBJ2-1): DSGVTQTPKHLITATGQRVTLRCSPRSGDLSVYWYQQSLDQGLQFLIQYYNGEERAKGNILERFSAQQFPDLHSELNLSSLELGDSALYFCASSVSSGSSNEQFFGPGTRLTVL.

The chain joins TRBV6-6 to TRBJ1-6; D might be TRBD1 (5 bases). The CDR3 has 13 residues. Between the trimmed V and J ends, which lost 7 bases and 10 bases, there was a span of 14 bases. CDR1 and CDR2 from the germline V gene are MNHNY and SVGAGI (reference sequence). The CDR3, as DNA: TGTGCCAGCAAGGCGACAGCATCCTCACCCCTCCACTTT. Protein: CASKATASSPLHF.

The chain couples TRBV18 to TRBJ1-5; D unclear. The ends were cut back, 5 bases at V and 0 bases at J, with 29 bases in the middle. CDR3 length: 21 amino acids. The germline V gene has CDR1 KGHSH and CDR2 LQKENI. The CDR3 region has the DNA TGTGCCAGCTCATTACTTATCGAGGCCCAAAGACACGAATATAGCAATCAGCCCCAGCATTTT. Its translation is CASSLLIEAQRHEYSNQPQHF.

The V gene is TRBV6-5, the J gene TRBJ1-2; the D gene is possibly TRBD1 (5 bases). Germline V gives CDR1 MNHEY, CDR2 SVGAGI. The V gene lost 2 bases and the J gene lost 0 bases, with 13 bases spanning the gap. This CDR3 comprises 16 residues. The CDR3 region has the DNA TGTGCCAGCAGTTACGGGGGACCGATTGCTAACTATGGCTACACCTTC. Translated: CASSYGGPIANYGYTF.

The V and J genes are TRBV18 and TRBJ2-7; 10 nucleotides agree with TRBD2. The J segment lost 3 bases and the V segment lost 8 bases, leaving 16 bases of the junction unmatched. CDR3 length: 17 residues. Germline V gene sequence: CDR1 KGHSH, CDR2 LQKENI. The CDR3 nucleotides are TGTGCCAGCGCGGCCCAAACCCCTAGCGGGGGAATCTACGAGCAGTACTTC. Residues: CASAAQTPSGGIYEQYF.

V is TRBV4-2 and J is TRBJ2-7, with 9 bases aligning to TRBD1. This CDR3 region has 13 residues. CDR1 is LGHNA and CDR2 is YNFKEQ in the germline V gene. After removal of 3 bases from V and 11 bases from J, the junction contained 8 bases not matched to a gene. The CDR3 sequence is CASSQERDRAEYF. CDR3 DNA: TGTGCCAGCAGCCAGGAGAGGGACAGGGCGGAGTACTTC.

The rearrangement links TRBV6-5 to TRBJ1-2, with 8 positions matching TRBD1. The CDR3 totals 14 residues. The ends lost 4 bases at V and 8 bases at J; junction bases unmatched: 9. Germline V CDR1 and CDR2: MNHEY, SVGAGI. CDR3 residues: CASSWGQAGGGYTF. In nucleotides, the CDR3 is TGTGCCAGCAGTTGGGGACAGGCTGGTGGAGGCTACACCTTC.

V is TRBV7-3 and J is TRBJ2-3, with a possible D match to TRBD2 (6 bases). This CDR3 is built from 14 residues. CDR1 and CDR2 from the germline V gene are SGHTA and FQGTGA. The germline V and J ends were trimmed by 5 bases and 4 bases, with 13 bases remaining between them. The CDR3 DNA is TGTGCCAGCAGCCCAGGACTACAATCAGATACGCAGTATTTT. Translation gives CASSPGLQSDTQYF.

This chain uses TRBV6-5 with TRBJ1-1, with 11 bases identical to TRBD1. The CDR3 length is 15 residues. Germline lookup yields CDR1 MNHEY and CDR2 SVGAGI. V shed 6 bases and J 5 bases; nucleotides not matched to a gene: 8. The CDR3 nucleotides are TGTGCCAGCAGGCCCGGACAGGGGGCGCTTACTGAAGCTTTCTTT. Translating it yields CASRPGQGALTEAFF.

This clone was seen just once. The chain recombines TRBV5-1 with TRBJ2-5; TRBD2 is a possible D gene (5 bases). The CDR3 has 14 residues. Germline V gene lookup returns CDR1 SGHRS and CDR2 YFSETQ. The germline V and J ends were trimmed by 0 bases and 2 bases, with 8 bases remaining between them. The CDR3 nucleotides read TGCGCCAGCAGCTTGGGAGAGGGACAAGAGACCCAGTACTTC. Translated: CASSLGEGQETQYF.

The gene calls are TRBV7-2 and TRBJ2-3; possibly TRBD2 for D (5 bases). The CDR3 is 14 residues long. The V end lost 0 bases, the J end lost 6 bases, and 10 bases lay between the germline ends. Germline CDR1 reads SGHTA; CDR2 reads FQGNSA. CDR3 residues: CASSLARASDTQYF. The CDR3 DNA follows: TGTGCCAGCAGCTTAGCGCGGGCTAGTGATACGCAGTATTTT.

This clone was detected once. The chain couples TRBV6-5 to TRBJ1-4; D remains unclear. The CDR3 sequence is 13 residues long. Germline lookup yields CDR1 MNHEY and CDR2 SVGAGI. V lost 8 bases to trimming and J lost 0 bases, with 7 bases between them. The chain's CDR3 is CASQTPTNEKLFF. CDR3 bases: TGTGCCAGCCAAACACCAACTAATGAAAAACTGTTTTTT.

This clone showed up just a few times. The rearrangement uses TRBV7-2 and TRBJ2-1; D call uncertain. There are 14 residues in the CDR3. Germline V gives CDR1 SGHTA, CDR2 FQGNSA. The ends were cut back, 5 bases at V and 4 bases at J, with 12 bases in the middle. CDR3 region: CASSPRPRYNEQFF. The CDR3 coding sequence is TGTGCCAGCAGCCCACGCCCTCGGTACAATGAGCAGTTCTTC.

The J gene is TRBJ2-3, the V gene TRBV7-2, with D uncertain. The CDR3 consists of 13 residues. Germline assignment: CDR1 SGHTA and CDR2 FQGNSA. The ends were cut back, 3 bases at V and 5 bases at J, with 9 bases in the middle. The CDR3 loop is CASSFARRDTQYF. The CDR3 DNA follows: TGTGCCAGCAGCTTTGCGCGTCGAGATACGCAGTATTTT.